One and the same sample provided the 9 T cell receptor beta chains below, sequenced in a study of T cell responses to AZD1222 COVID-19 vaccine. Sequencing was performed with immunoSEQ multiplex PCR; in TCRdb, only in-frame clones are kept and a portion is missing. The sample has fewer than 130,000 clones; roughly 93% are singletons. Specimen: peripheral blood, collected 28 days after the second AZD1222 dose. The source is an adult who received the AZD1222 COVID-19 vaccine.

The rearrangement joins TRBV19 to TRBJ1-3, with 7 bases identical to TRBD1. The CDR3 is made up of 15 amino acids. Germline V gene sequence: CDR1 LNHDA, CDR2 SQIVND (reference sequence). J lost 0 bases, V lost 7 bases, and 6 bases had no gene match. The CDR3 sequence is CASTMDRSSGNTIYF. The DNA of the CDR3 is TGTGCCAGTACTATGGACAGGTCCTCTGGAAACACCATATATTTT.

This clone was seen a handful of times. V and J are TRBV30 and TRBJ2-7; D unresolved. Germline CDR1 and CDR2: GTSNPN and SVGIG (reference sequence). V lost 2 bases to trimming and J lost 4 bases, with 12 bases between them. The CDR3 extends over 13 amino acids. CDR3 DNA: TGTGCCTGGAGTCGCGGAACTATATACGAGCAGTACTTC. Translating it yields CAWSRGTIYEQYF.

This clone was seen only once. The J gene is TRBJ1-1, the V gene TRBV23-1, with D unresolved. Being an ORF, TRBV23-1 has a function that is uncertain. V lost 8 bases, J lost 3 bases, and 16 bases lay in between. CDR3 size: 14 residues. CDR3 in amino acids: CASDLGSQDTEAFF. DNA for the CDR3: TGCGCCAGCGATCTGGGTTCTCAGGACACTGAAGCTTTCTTT.

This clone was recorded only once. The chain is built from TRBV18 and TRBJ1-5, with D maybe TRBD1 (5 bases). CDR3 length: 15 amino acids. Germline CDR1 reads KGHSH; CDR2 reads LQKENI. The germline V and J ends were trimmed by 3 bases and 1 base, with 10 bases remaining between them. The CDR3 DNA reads TGTGCCAGCTCACCCTCGGGGGGGAGCAATCAGCCCCAGCATTTT. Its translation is CASSPSGGSNQPQHF.

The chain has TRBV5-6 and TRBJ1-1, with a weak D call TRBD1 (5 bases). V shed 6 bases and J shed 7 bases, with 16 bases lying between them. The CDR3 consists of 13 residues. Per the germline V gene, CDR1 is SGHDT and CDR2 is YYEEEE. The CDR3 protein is CASTTGRVSEAFF. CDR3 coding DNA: TGTGCCAGCACGACGGGACGCGTAAGTGAAGCTTTCTTT.

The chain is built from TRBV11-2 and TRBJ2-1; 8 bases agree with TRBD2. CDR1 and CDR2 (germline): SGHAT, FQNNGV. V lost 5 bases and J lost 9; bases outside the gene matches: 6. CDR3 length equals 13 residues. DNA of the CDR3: TGTGCCAGCAGCGGCCTTGCGGGAGGTGAGCAGTTCTTC. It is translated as CASSGLAGGEQFF.

CDR3 loop: CASTQGIENIQYF. The CDR3 DNA is TGTGCCAGCACGCAGGGGATCGAAAACATTCAGTACTTC. The chain recombines TRBV13 with TRBJ2-4; perhaps TRBD1 as D (6 bases). CDR3 length: 13 residues. Germline V gene data show CDR1 as PRHDT and CDR2 as FYEKMQ (reference sequence). V was pared by 7 bases and J by 5 bases, with 12 bases between.

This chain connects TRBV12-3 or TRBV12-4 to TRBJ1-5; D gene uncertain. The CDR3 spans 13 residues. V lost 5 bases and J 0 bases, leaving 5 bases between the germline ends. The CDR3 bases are TGTGCCAGCAGTGTTAGTAGCAATCAGCCCCAGCATTTT. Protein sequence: CASSVSSNQPQHF.

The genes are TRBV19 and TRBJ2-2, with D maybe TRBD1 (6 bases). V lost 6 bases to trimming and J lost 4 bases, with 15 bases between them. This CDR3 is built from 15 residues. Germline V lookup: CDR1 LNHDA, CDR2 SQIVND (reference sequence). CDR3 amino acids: CASSSQGRITGELFF. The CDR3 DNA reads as TGTGCCAGTAGCTCTCAGGGGCGAATCACCGGGGAGCTGTTTTTT.